This record looks at one T cell receptor (beta chain) sequence and its context. The data are from a study of blood T cell repertoires in COVID-19. V lost 2 bases to trimming and J lost 1 base, with 9 bases between them. CDR1 and CDR2 (germline): LGHDT, YNNKEL (reference sequence). This CDR3 has 14 residues. The method was immunoSEQ multiplex PCR; TCRdb's version includes in-frame clones alone and lacks a portion of them. The profile shows hundreds of thousands of clones, approximately 88% of them singletons. This chain connects TRBV3-1 (or the pseudogene TRBV3-2) to TRBJ2-7, with a tentative D call TRBD1 (6 bases). The sequenced sample was peripheral blood. This clonotype was sampled from a woman aged 25-40 years with COVID-19, enrolled during active disease. The CDR3: CASSQLGQSYEQYF. CDR3 bases: TGTGCCAGCAGCCAACTCGGACAGTCCTACGAGCAGTACTTC.